This T cell receptor (beta chain) was retrieved from a study of T-cell memory formation after mild COVID-19. Study results and caveats: There was a balanced CD4/CD8 profile in clones contracting day 15 to 85, and later expanders leaned CD4+. CD4+ contracting clones were mainly CM and EM; CD8+ ones, EMRA. The pre-infection memory compartment contained some responding clones, suggesting cross-reactive memory joined.

Turning to this clonotype: Its antigen is undetermined.

In TCRdb, the 5' RACE reads were re-called with MiXCR into one record per CDR3 protein. The table shows just under 550,000 distinct CDR3 sequences, with roughly 21% occurring only once. The sequence derives from an adult woman who had mild COVID-19 (a few samples of this study predate the infection). Cell type and time point are not known. The sequenced sample was PBMCs or a T cell subset sorted from them (not recorded which).

CDR3 in amino acids: CASSRNWDRGQYNEQFF. Here the CDR3 DNA reads TGCGCCAGCAGCCGAAACTGGGACAGGGGGCAATACAATGAGCAGTTCTTC. V is TRBV4-1 and J is TRBJ2-1, with 12 bases matching TRBD1. The V gene's germline CDR1 is MGHRA and CDR2 YSYEKL. The CDR3 is made up of 17 amino acids. Losses at the gene ends were 4 bases for V and 4 bases for J; bases not matched to a gene: 8.